This T cell receptor (beta chain) was recovered during a study of blood T cell repertoires in COVID-19. Across the whole study: From T cells, B-cell-depleted T cells, or PBMCs came the material, which was cDNA or gDNA.

CDR3 length: 16 residues. Per the germline V gene, CDR1 is MNHEY and CDR2 is SVGAGI. V was clipped by 4 bases and J by 0 bases, with 12 bases between them. Original methodology: Amplification of reference gene primers was used by the study to estimate nucleated cell counts. Generated by immunoSEQ multiplex PCR, the TCRdb table keeps only in-frame clones and is missing some. From that table come the V and J calls and clone size; the DNA was used to work out D and trimming. The data contain some 210,000 clones, roughly 82% of them seen just once; the ten biggest clones take up approximately 12%. This receptor was obtained from a woman in her 40s with acute or convalescent COVID-19. The V call is TRBV6-5, the J call TRBJ2-2; possibly TRBD1 for D (6 bases). The sample consisted of peripheral blood. In DNA form, the CDR3 reads TGTGCCAGCAGTTTGCCCGGGACAACGAACACCGGGGAGCTGTTTTTT. Translated: CASSLPGTTNTGELFF.